This T cell receptor beta chain was identified during a study of identical twins (dated by TCRdb to between 2015 and 2016). With regard to the full study: To test whether fetal clonotypes persist, the study used deep sequencing on TCR alpha and beta repertoires from monozygotic twins, unrelated adults of various ages, and cord blood. Replicate twin experiments were performed at different times using different library preparation protocols to rule out contamination. The research as a whole found: In monozygotic twins, out-of-frame TCR alpha sharing was systematically underestimated by recombination models, although the models agreed with sharing between unrelated individuals. Conclusions relied on cross-sectional statistical analysis, since the same donors could not be followed over many years. Compared with coincidental sharing between unrelated individuals, out-of-frame TCR alpha sequences shared between twins had an excess of sequences with low generation probability. Invariant T cells such as MAIT and iNKT could partly confound zero-insertion analyses, though diverse VJ usage argued against this for most clonotypes. Fewer insertions were carried by abundant cord blood beta clonotypes, a similar but weaker trend appeared in young adult naive repertoires, and no such trend appeared in memory repertoires. Excess twin sharing in beta out-of-frame sequences was weaker because fewer shared sequences lowered the signal-to-noise ratio.

V and J are trimmed by 3 bases and 3 bases, and the gene matches miss 3 bases of the junction. For CDR1 and CDR2, the germline V gene (reference sequence) lists DFQATT and SNEGSKA. The CDR3 runs 13 residues from the cysteine to the phenylalanine. Only the CDR3 region is kept as DNA, spanning 39 bases read in frame from base 1. With regard to this clonotype: Its antigen is currently not known. No quality values exist for individual bases; no much larger clone is one base distant.

Receptor libraries were prepared by 5' RACE. The sequencer listed for this sample is Illumina HiSeq 2000. A universal primer binding site was introduced by template switching, and a unique molecular identifier was present in the final cDNA, enabling accurate counting of TCR cDNA molecules. Specific primers in the conserved constant-segment region were used to synthesize first-strand cDNA for the TCR alpha and beta chains. To control for contamination, each cDNA library was double barcoded with a SMART-Mk sample barcode plus Illumina barcodes. TruSeq adapter sequences along with Illumina sample barcodes were introduced in two successive PCR steps. Sequencing of the TCR alpha and beta cDNA libraries was done on the Illumina HiSeq platform using custom primers. The original methods were these. MiGEC processed the raw reads to extract unique molecular identifiers, while MiXCR was used to determine the CDR3 positions. Recombination models were inferred per individual with the repgenHMM and IGoR tools using an EM algorithm. The analysis of shared clonotypes was done with the tcR package in R, with sharing normalized by the product of cloneset sizes. To study raw recombination free of thymic and clonal selection effects, out-of-frame nonproductive sequences were analyzed. The raw public reads went through TCRdb reprocessing: fastp at Q25, MiXCR clone calling, in-frame beta chains kept. Every entry covers one CDR3 protein and lists the most common genes and DNA from its rows. These V and J calls rely on TCRdb rather than the paper's analysis. This sample comprises around 960,000 distinct CDR3 sequences, approximately 13% of them detected only once. Around 1.5% of the sample lies in the top ten.

Every donor in the study was a healthy Caucasian. Three pairs of female monozygotic twins, all aged roughly 18 to 29 years, were included in the twin cohort. Peripheral blood mononuclear cells were the source from which RNA for the TCR libraries was isolated. The data were also submitted as part of a second study, on yellow fever vaccine responses in identical twins. The second study reports: The T cell response to vaccination in identical twins was reported by the authors to appear partly convergent and partly personalized. In the study, vaccine-responding T cell clones were precisely tracked in identical twins.

The origin of this receptor is a woman under 30 in good health. Source material: PBMCs. The chain is made from TRBV20-1 and TRBJ2-7; TRBD2 fits 9 bases in the junction. The sequenced DNA is TGCAGTGCTAGCGGAGCGGGAGGCTACGAGCAGTACTTC. Its coded protein is CSASGAGGYEQYF.